The sample holds a few counts of the clone carrying this T cell receptor beta chain. Its specificity is not known. The ends were cut back, 0 bases at V and 6 bases at J, with 12 bases in the middle. The CDR3 totals 16 residues. Per germline, CDR1 SGHAT and CDR2 FQNNGV. Full-length variable regions came from constant-region reverse primers plus semi-nested Nested Universal Primer A PCR. TCRdb re-analysed the 5' RACE reads in MiXCR, keeping a single row per CDR3 protein. The repertoire holds tens of thousands of distinct CDR3 sequences, roughly 28% seen once, with around 2.1% in the top ten. General observations from the study: Larger-cohort validation covered only one TCR beta V-J rearrangement.

Tregs were sorted as CD4+CD25+CD127-/low cells. The chain couples TRBV11-2 to TRBJ1-6; the D is unclear. Sequences were obtained from tumor-infiltrating Tregs sorted from the breast tumor. The clonotype was recovered from a female donor with breast cancer. CDR3 protein: CASSLDGNGFNSPLHF. The CDR3 nucleotides read TGTGCCAGCAGCTTAGATGGGAACGGGTTTAATTCACCCCTCCACTTT.